The 28 T cell receptor beta chains listed next were all sequenced from one sample in a study of blood T cells in healthy people across ages. A sample-barcoded 5' primer and a J-beta primer mix were used in a second PCR of about 7 to 11 cycles. TCRdb itself ran the 5' RACE reads through MiXCR, one entry per CDR3 protein. This table has around 1,600,000 distinct CDR3 sequences, about 42% appearing once. Sample: blood. The receptors derive from a woman aged 18-30 years in good health.

This chain uses TRBV29-1 with TRBJ2-7; weak D call: TRBD2 (6 bases). This CDR3 contains 12 residues. In germline, CDR1 is SQVTM, CDR2 ANQGSEA. Trimming took 2 bases from V and 6 from J, leaving 11 bases between them. The CDR3 DNA is TGCAGCGTTGAAAGGGAGGTCGGCGAGCAGTACTTC. Amino acids: CSVEREVGEQYF.

This clonotype was counted ten times or more. V is TRBV29-1 and J is TRBJ1-2; the match to TRBD1 covers 7 bases. Germline CDR1 SQVTM, CDR2 ANQGSEA. There are 13 residues in the CDR3. The trim removed 3 bases at V and 3 bases at J, leaving 4 bases unmatched. Here the CDR3 reads CSVEDRTDYGYTF. CDR3 nucleotide sequence: TGCAGCGTTGAGGACAGGACTGACTATGGCTACACCTTC.

This chain's CDR3 is CASSHILRDPGETQYF. The CDR3 DNA reads TGCGCCAGCAGCCACATCCTCCGGGACCCAGGGGAGACCCAGTACTTC. The rearrangement links TRBV4-1 to TRBJ2-5; D possibly matches TRBD1 or TRBD2 (5 bases each). Germline V gives CDR1 MGHRA, CDR2 YSYEKL. The CDR3 extends over 16 amino acids. Between the trimmed V and J ends, which lost 3 bases and 5 bases, there was a span of 19 bases.

J is TRBJ1-5 and V is TRBV27; unclear D gene. Looked up from germline, CDR1 is MNHEY and CDR2 is SMNVEV (reference sequence). Trimming took off 7 bases at V and 1 base at J, with 14 bases between the two ends. The CDR3 loop spans 15 amino acids. The CDR3 protein is CASKGAGFSNQPQHF. The CDR3 DNA is TGTGCCAGCAAGGGAGCGGGGTTCAGCAATCAGCCCCAGCATTTT.

This sequence joins TRBV5-1 and TRBJ1-2; TRBD1 matches 9 bases. Germline CDR1 is SGHRS and CDR2 is YFSETQ. With V trimmed by 4 bases and J by 7 bases, 8 bases remained unmatched. The length of the CDR3 is 14 residues. CDR3 amino acids: CASSEGQGTGGYTF. The CDR3 DNA is TGCGCCAGCAGCGAGGGACAGGGTACGGGTGGCTACACCTTC.

This sequence joins TRBV4-2 and TRBJ2-5; D possibly matches TRBD1 or TRBD2 (5 bases each). The J call may not be correct, given that the DNA end is closer to TRBJ2-7. Germline V gene sequence: CDR1 LGHNA, CDR2 YNFKEQ. The CDR3 covers 16 residues. As DNA, the CDR3 is TGTGCCAGCAGCCATCCCCTCCGGGGCCCTCCCCACGAGCAGTACTTC. Encoded protein: CASSHPLRGPPHEQYF.

The CDR3 region has the DNA TGCAGCGGCTCGACAGGGGACAATCAGCCCCAGCATTTT. Translated: CSGSTGDNQPQHF. The V and J genes are TRBV29-1 and TRBJ1-5; 8 bases are shared with TRBD1. The CDR3 totals 13 residues. The germline CDR1 and CDR2 sequences are SQVTM and ANQGSEA. V was clipped by 7 bases and J by 3 bases; unmatched bases: 5. Full variable domain (remainder filled in from reference TRBV29-1 and TRBJ1-5): SAVISQKPSRDICQRGTSLTIQCQVDSQVTMMFWYRQQPGQSLTLIATANQGSEATYESGFVIDKFPISRPNLTFSTLTVSNMSPEDSSIYLCSGSTGDNQPQHFGDGTRLSIL.

In this sample, this clonotype turned up a few times. V and J are TRBV7-2 and TRBJ1-2, with unresolved D. This CDR3 region has 14 residues. Deletions cut 5 bases from V and 4 bases from J, with 14 bases between. Germline-derived CDR1 and CDR2 are SGHTA and FQGNSA. The CDR3 sequence: CASSLPGVAYGYTF. CDR3 DNA: TGTGCCAGCAGCCTTCCTGGGGTTGCCTATGGCTACACCTTC.

This clonotype was observed a handful of times. The V and J genes are TRBV12-3 or TRBV12-4 and TRBJ1-1; D unclear. The V and J ends lost 1 base and 10 bases respectively, with 7 bases between them. The CDR3 loop spans 11 amino acids. This chain's CDR3 is CASSLGGPAFF. CDR3 nucleotide sequence: TGTGCCAGCAGTTTAGGAGGGCCAGCTTTCTTT.

CDR3 loop: CASSLLEASPLHF. The DNA of the CDR3 is TGTGCCAGCAGTTTGCTCGAGGCTTCACCCCTCCACTTT. The chain employs TRBV27 and TRBJ1-6; no definite D call. V was pared by 3 bases and J by 9 bases, with 9 bases between. Germline V CDR1 and CDR2: MNHEY, SMNVEV (reference sequence). There are 13 residues in the CDR3.

Only a few counts were recorded for this clonotype. The gene calls are TRBV7-2 and TRBJ2-5; D not certain. This CDR3 spans 14 amino acids. Germline V lookup: CDR1 SGHTA, CDR2 FQGNSA. Trimming took 1 base from V and 2 from J, leaving 8 bases between them. The chain's CDR3 is CASSLGGKQETQYF. For the CDR3, the DNA is TGTGCCAGCAGCTTAGGTGGGAAGCAAGAGACCCAGTACTTC.

This clonotype was seen only once. The V call is TRBV6-1, the J call TRBJ1-2; D gene ambiguous. The CDR3 has 14 residues. Deletions cut 1 base from V and 4 bases from J, with 10 bases between. Germline values: CDR1 MNHNS, CDR2 SASEGT. This chain's CDR3 is CASSEDKGTYGYTF. The CDR3 nucleotides read TGTGCCAGCAGTGAAGATAAGGGAACCTATGGCTACACCTTC.

This clonotype was observed a handful of times. The V gene is TRBV6-5, the J gene TRBJ2-7, with no clear D. The CDR3 is 15 amino acids. Trimming left V 2 bases short and J 1 base short, with 12 bases between. CDR1 is MNHEY, CDR2 SVGAGI, per germline. The CDR3 region has the DNA TGTGCCAGCAGTTACGGAGCAAGCCCATCCTACGAGCAGTACTTC. Amino acid sequence: CASSYGASPSYEQYF.

J is TRBJ1-3 and V is TRBV6-2 or TRBV6-3; D possibly corresponds to TRBD1 (5 bases). V was shortened by 2 bases and J by 2 bases, with 7 bases between the two germline ends. CDR1 and CDR2 (germline): MNHEY, SVGEGT. This CDR3 has 14 amino acids. The CDR3 region has the DNA TGTGCCAGCAGTTACGACAGTCCTGGAAACACCATATATTTT. This sequence encodes CASSYDSPGNTIYF.

The V and J genes are TRBV6-5 and TRBJ1-4; D is perhaps TRBD1 (5 bases). V lost 1 base and J 5 bases, leaving 11 bases between the germline ends. The CDR3 covers 15 residues. Per the germline V gene, CDR1 is MNHEY and CDR2 is SVGAGI. In nucleotides, the CDR3 is TGTGCCAGCAGTTACTTGGGGGGGTGGAATGAAAAACTGTTTTTT. Encoded protein: CASSYLGGWNEKLFF.

This clonotype was seen a few times. This chain links TRBV20-1 with TRBJ2-4; D is ambiguous. The V end lost 6 bases, the J end lost 0 bases, and 9 bases lay between the germline ends. Germline V gene sequence: CDR1 DFQATT, CDR2 SNEGSKA (reference sequence). CDR3 length: 13 amino acids. CDR3 sequence: CSADTLAKNIQYF. The DNA of the CDR3 is TGCAGTGCCGACACGCTAGCCAAAAACATTCAGTACTTC.

This sequence joins TRBV4-3 and TRBJ2-7; D remains unclear. Germline V gene lookup returns CDR1 LGHNA and CDR2 YSLEER. CDR3 length: 16 amino acids. V lost 1 base and J 0 bases, leaving 13 bases between the germline ends. The CDR3 region is CASSQAGNIPSYEQYF. As DNA, the CDR3 is TGCGCCAGCAGCCAAGCGGGCAATATACCCTCCTACGAGCAGTACTTC.

This chain uses TRBV7-8 with TRBJ2-1; TRBD2 matches at 7 bases. V lost 2 bases and J lost 5; bases outside the gene matches: 3. The CDR3 spans 14 residues. The germline V gene encodes CDR1 SGHVS and CDR2 FQNEAQ. The CDR3 spells CASSLKRDHNEQFF. The CDR3 DNA reads as TGTGCCAGCAGCTTAAAGCGGGATCACAATGAGCAGTTCTTC.

This clonotype showed up just a few times. The V call is TRBV7-2, the J call TRBJ1-2; 11 nucleotides agree with TRBD1. This CDR3 spans 15 amino acids. Germline V gene data show CDR1 as SGHTA and CDR2 as FQGNSA. Losses at the gene ends were 6 bases for V and 3 bases for J; bases not matched to a gene: 6. As DNA, the CDR3 is TGTGCCAGCAGGGGGCCGGGACAGGGGGACTATGGCTACACCTTC. Its translation is CASRGPGQGDYGYTF.

This clonotype was detected a few times. This chain links TRBV7-2 with TRBJ2-1; either TRBD1 or TRBD2 may fit D (5 bases each). This CDR3 spans 15 amino acids. With 4 bases removed from V and 5 bases from J, the gap between germline ends came to 15 bases. Germline CDR1 reads SGHTA; CDR2 reads FQGNSA. CDR3 in amino acids: CASSSAPGRHNEQFF. The CDR3 DNA reads as TGTGCCAGCAGCTCGGCACCGGGACGTCACAATGAGCAGTTCTTC.

This CDR3 reads CASRPGTDNTGELFF. CDR3 bases: TGTGCCAGCAGACCCGGGACAGATAACACCGGGGAGCTGTTTTTT. J is TRBJ2-2 and V is TRBV6-4; 7 nucleotides line up with TRBD1. The CDR3 runs 15 residues. Looked up from germline, CDR1 is MRHNA and CDR2 is SNTAGT. The junction had 6 bases not matched to a gene; V was cut back by 6 bases and J by 2 bases.

The sample holds a few counts of this clonotype. V usage is TRBV4-2 and J usage is TRBJ1-1; D is unclear. There are 14 residues in the CDR3. V lost 4 bases, J lost 3 bases, and 12 bases lay in between. CDR1 and CDR2 from the germline V gene are LGHNA and YNFKEQ. The CDR3 nucleotides are TGTGCCAGCAGCCGAGACCCTTTGTACACTGAAGCTTTCTTT. Translation: CASSRDPLYTEAFF.

CDR3 sequence (DNA): TGCGCCAGCAGCCCCTCGAGCAGTGGGGGCTATGGCTACACCTTC. It is translated as CASSPSSSGGYGYTF. The V call is TRBV5-1, the J call TRBJ1-2; TRBD1 might be the D (5 bases). The CDR3 length is 15 residues. Germline V CDR1 and CDR2: SGHRS, YFSETQ. Trimming shortened V by 4 bases and J by 4 bases, and 17 bases separated the two germline ends.

This clonotype has a handful of counts. V usage is TRBV4-1 and J usage is TRBJ2-1, with 7 bases aligning to TRBD1. V lost 4 bases and J lost 7; bases outside the gene matches: 13. In germline, CDR1 is MGHRA, CDR2 YSYEKL. The CDR3 runs to 16 residues. CDR3 DNA: TGCGCCAGCAGCCCCCTGACAGGGTATCGGGCTAATGAGCAGTTCTTC. Protein sequence: CASSPLTGYRANEQFF.

In DNA, the CDR3 is TGTGCCAGCAGCTTAGGGACTAGCGCCAGCACAGATACGCAGTATTTT. It yields the protein CASSLGTSASTDTQYF. The V call is TRBV11-2, the J call TRBJ2-3, with TRBD2 identical over 9 bases. Trimming took 1 base from V and 0 from J; bases not matched to a gene: 2. The germline gives CDR1 SGHAT, CDR2 FQNNGV. The CDR3 is made up of 16 amino acids.

This sequence joins TRBV29-1 and TRBJ2-7, with D maybe TRBD2 (5 bases). Germline CDR1 reads SQVTM; CDR2 reads ANQGSEA. The CDR3 has 12 amino acids. V lost 4 bases to trimming and J lost 4 bases, with 11 bases between them. CDR3 sequence reads: CSVVPGNYEQYF. The CDR3 DNA is TGCAGCGTTGTCCCGGGGAATTACGAGCAGTACTTC.

The chain employs TRBV19 and TRBJ2-6; a possible D gene is TRBD2 (6 bases). V lost 3 bases and J 2 bases, leaving 8 bases between the germline ends. CDR3 length equals 15 residues. Germline V gives CDR1 LNHDA, CDR2 SQIVND (reference sequence). The CDR3 coding sequence is TGTGCCAGTAGTATTCAGCGGGCTGGGGCCAACGTCCTGACTTTC. It codes for CASSIQRAGANVLTF.

The V and J genes are TRBV7-2 and TRBJ2-1, with 8 bases that match TRBD2. Germline V gene lookup returns CDR1 SGHTA and CDR2 FQGNSA. The V segment lost 1 base and the J segment 9 bases; nucleotides outside the gene matches: 11. This CDR3 is 16 amino acids long. The DNA of the CDR3 is TGTGCCAGCAGCTTAGGGCCCGGGAGGGCCGACTTTGAGCAGTTCTTC. Its protein product is CASSLGPGRADFEQFF.